This is a list of T cell receptor beta chains from one sample in a study of human T cells and chemical hapten exposure. MiXCR, applied by TCRdb to the RACE reads, yields one record per CDR3 protein. The sample consists of approximately 52,000 distinct CDR3 sequences, more than 9.5% of them appearing once. The sample was whole blood, taken in connection with sensitization to the hapten diphenylcyclopropenone (DPC). These receptor sequences come from a woman aged 40-49 years with alopecia areata. Some clones in this sample may be carry-over from other donors' samples. The CDR3 runs from the conserved cysteine through the conserved F or W. A D gene is named only where the DNA matches it firmly. Only some rows state a clone size, as once, few, many or a class for expanded clones.

abundance,j_gene,d_gene,v_gene,CDR3nt,CDR3aa
few,TRBJ2-5,TRBD1,TRBV7-9,TGTGCCAGCAGCTTAGCGAGGGACAGGGCCCAGTACTTC,CASSLARDRAQYF
few,TRBJ1-5,TRBD1,TRBV6-2/TRBV6-3,TGTGCCAGCAGGACACAGGGGGCCGGCCAGCCCCAGCATTTT,CASRTQGAGQPQHF
few,TRBJ1-3,.,TRBV5-1,TGCGCCAGCAGCCCAAGGACCCACTCTGGAAACACCATATATTTT,CASSPRTHSGNTIYF
many,TRBJ1-6,.,TRBV5-6,TGTGCCAGCAGCTTGGGACAGAAGTCCTATAATTCACCCCTCCACTTT,CASSLGQKSYNSPLHF
.,TRBJ2-7,TRBD1,TRBV11-2,TGTGCCAGCAGCTTAACAGGGGGCGACTACGAGCAGTACTTC,CASSLTGGDYEQYF
.,TRBJ2-1,TRBD2,TRBV9,TGTGCCAGCAGCCCCCCGACTACTAGCGGGCGCTACAATGAGCAGTTCTTC,CASSPPTTSGRYNEQFF
many,TRBJ2-1,TRBD2,TRBV12-3/TRBV12-4,TGTGCCAGCAGTCCGCCCGGACTAGCGGGAGGGATAGGAAAGCAGTTCTTC,CASSPPGLAGGIGKQFF
many,TRBJ2-7,.,TRBV10-2,TGCGCCAGCATCCAAGGGGACTCCGTCCCCAGGGGGTACTTC,CASIQGDSVPRGYF
many,TRBJ1-6,.,TRBV3-1,TGTGCCAGCAGCCAAGGCAGGGGTAATTCACCCCTCCACTTT,CASSQGRGNSPLHF
many,TRBJ2-3,TRBD2,TRBV7-8,TGTGCCAGCATGCGGGGGGGAGCAGATACGCAGTATTTT,CASMRGGADTQYF